The 6 T cell receptor beta chains below come from one sample, sequenced in a study of post-analysis software for immune sequencing data. For these receptors, no antigen is known. Each TCR beta cDNA library carried unique molecular identifiers. TCRdb recomputed calls from the PCR reads with MiXCR, one row per CDR3 protein. The table includes more than 450,000 distinct CDR3 sequences, around 31% detected once. Overall study results and limits: Patients used four to six TRBV segments, including TRBV5-6, TRBV5-1 and TRBV20-1, more often than controls.

Sequenced: blood. All receptors derive from a girl aged 2-17 years with multiple sclerosis.

This clonotype was counted between two and nine times. The gene calls are TRBV6-1 and TRBJ2-7; 10 nucleotides agree with TRBD2. V was pared by 3 bases and J by 3 bases, with 8 bases of the junction left unmatched. Germline loops: CDR1 MNHNS, CDR2 SASEGT. This CDR3 is 16 amino acids long. This CDR3 is CASSEGPASGGYEQYF. The CDR3 coding sequence is TGTGCCAGCAGTGAGGGGCCGGCTAGCGGGGGCTACGAGCAGTACTTC.

About this clonotype: It is unclear where the CDR3 begins or ends on the DNA, so no DNA is shown, and the CDR3 is as TCRdb lists it. This sequence joins TRBV21-1 and TRBJ2-7; whether TRBD1, the table's D call, matches the DNA was not checked. TRBV21-1 is described as a pseudogene. The CDR3 has 17 residues if both end residues are counted. The CDR3 here is CASSKVVGQGASYEQYF.

This clonotype was recorded a few times. The genes are TRBV6-2 or TRBV6-3 and TRBJ2-4, with 8 bases matching TRBD2. TRBJ2-7 matches the DNA end more closely, so the J call is doubtful. The CDR3 is 14 residues long. CDR1 and CDR2 (germline): MNHEY, SVGEGT. The DNA of the CDR3 is TGTGCCAGCAGTTACCCGGGACTAGCCTACGAGCAGTACTTC. Its protein product is CASSYPGLAYEQYF.

The chain carries TRBV20-1 and TRBJ2-7, with D possibly being TRBD1 (6 bases). The CDR3 sequence is 13 residues long. The germline V and J ends were trimmed by 3 bases and 4 bases, with 13 bases remaining between them. Germline V lookup: CDR1 DFQATT, CDR2 SNEGSKA (reference sequence). CDR3 region: CSARRAGEYEQYF. In nucleotides, the CDR3 is TGCAGTGCTAGGAGGGCAGGGGAGTACGAGCAGTACTTC.

This clonotype was seen a handful of times. The chain couples TRBV20-1 to TRBJ1-5, with 11 nucleotides matching TRBD1. V lost 7 bases, J lost 7 bases, and 6 bases stayed unmatched. The CDR3 is made up of 13 amino acids. Looked up from germline, CDR1 is DFQATT and CDR2 is SNEGSKA (reference sequence). CDR3 nucleotides: TGCAGTGTAGGACAGGGGGCTGGACAGCCCCAGCATTTT. It encodes CSVGQGAGQPQHF.

This clonotype was observed a single time. The chain is built from TRBV7-9 and TRBJ2-3, with D possibly being TRBD1 (5 bases). With 4 bases removed from V and 2 bases from J, the gap between germline ends came to 10 bases. The CDR3 has 14 amino acids. The germline gives CDR1 SEHNR, CDR2 FQNEAQ (reference sequence). The CDR3 nucleotides read TGTGCCAGCAGCTGGGGCAGCCTCACAGATACGCAGTATTTT. The encoded protein is CASSWGSLTDTQYF.